The present TCR beta chain was sequenced within a study of cytomegalovirus exposure and HLA in healthy donors. The study's findings and limits: The only immune exposure information that was available was CMV serostatus. In a later analysis, specific HLA alleles were associated with approximately 16,000 TCR beta sequences at a 0.05 false discovery rate. TRBV6-2, TRBV6-3 and some other V segments were excluded as indistinguishable.

This PCR relied on a set of 60 Vbeta primers and 13 Jbeta primers. Authors' data handling: It was a later analysis that counted some 80 million unique TCR beta chains, of which around 11 million were shared. Assay: immunoSEQ multiplex PCR; the TCRdb copy retains only in-frame clones and omits some. The V and J calls and clone size are taken from that table; D and trimming were inferred from the DNA. The sample has approximately 100,000 clones, less than 10% seen once; the top ten hold 4.5% to 6.5%. Regarding this clone: Its antigen is not known.

The junction had 7 bases not matched to a gene; V was cut back by 7 bases and J by 9 bases. The CDR3 extends over 13 amino acids. Germline CDR1 reads SNHLY; CDR2 reads FYNNEI. The rearrangement uses TRBV2 and TRBJ1-5; TRBD1 aligns across 9 bases. Sample: PBMCs. The source of this sequence is a man between 45 and 60 years old in good health and CMV-seropositive. The CDR3 spells CASKTQGARPQHF. CDR3 bases: TGTGCCAGCAAAACACAGGGGGCTAGGCCCCAGCATTTT.